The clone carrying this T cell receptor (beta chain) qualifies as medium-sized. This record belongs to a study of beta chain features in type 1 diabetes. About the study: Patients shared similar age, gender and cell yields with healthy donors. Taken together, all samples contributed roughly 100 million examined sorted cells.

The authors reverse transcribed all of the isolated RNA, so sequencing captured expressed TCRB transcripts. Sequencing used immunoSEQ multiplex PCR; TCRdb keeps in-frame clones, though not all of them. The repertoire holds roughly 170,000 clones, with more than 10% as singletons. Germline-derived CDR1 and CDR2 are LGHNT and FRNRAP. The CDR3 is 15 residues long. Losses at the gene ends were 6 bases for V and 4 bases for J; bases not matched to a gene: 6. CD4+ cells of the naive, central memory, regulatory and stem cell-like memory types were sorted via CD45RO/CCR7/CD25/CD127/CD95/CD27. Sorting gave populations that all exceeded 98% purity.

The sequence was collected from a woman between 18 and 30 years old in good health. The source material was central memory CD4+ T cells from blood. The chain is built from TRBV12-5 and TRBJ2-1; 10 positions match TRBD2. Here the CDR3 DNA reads TGTGCTAGTGGGCGCGGGACTAGCGAATACAATGAGCAGTTCTTC. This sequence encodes CASGRGTSEYNEQFF.